This T cell receptor beta chain was recovered during a study of cytomegalovirus exposure and HLA in healthy donors. Study information: In an earlier analysis, almost 120 million unique TCR beta sequences were found from 150 million to 200 million T cells.

Study conclusions and caveats: Later analysis identified several of the most significant clusters that appeared linked to common viral pathogens. In a later analysis, at a false discovery rate of 0.05, under 20,000 TCR beta sequences matched HLA alleles.

V was cut by 3 bases and J by 4 bases, with 12 bases left in between. Looked up from germline, CDR1 is SGHDT and CDR2 is YYEEEE. The CDR3 consists of 14 residues. Comment on this clone: Its antigen is currently unknown.

Primers: 60 Vbeta forward and 13 Jbeta reverse. Data came from immunoSEQ multiplex PCR; TCRdb stores just in-frame clones and leaves some out. The profile covers about 140,000 clones, with roughly 79% appearing a single time and more than 1.5% taken by the ten largest. The chain couples TRBV5-6 to TRBJ2-3, with D unresolved. The receptor was derived from a middle-aged woman in good health and CMV-seronegative. Sequenced input: PBMCs. This CDR3 is CASSSWSGADTQYF. CDR3 bases: TGTGCCAGCAGCTCCTGGAGTGGCGCAGATACGCAGTATTTT. Full variable domain (outside the CDR3, taken from reference TRBV5-6 and TRBJ2-3): DAGVTQSPTHLIKTRGQQVTLRCSPKSGHDTVSWYQQALGQGPQFIFQYYEEEERQRGNFPDRFSGHQFPNYSSELNVNALLLGDSALYLCASSSWSGADTQYFGPGTRLTVL.